Listed below are T cell receptor beta chains from one sample, sequenced in a study of blood T cell repertoires in COVID-19. TCRdb's copy holds only in-frame clones and misses some; the assay was immunoSEQ multiplex PCR. Of more than 200,000 clones listed, about 85% were seen once; the top ten hold 3%. The material sequenced was peripheral blood. Every receptor here comes from a man younger than 35 with active or convalescent COVID-19. Each CDR3 is given with its conserved first and last residue. The D gene is left open where the match is weak. Size is stated for part of the rows, as once, few or many counts, or as a class when the clone is expanded.

D,V,size,J,CDR3,DNA
NA,TRBV9,NA,TRBJ1-1,CASSPGEGGDTEAFF,TGTGCCAGCAGCCCGGGAGAAGGGGGGGACACTGAAGCTTTCTTT
TRBD2,TRBV7-6,NA,TRBJ2-7,CASRPLTSVSGESSYEQYF,TGTGCCAGCAGGCCCTTGACCTCAGTAAGCGGGGAGTCCTCCTACGAGCAGTACTTC
TRBD1,TRBV4-3,NA,TRBJ1-1,CASSQTTGRTEAFF,TGCGCCAGCAGCCAGACGACAGGGCGCACTGAAGCTTTCTTT
TRBD1,TRBV20-1,once,TRBJ1-5,CSAREGQAQHF,TGCAGTGCGAGGGAGGGACAGGCCCAGCATTTT
TRBD1,TRBV5-8,NA,TRBJ2-2,CASSVGTVESGELFF,TGTGCCAGCAGCGTCGGGACAGTAGAATCCGGGGAGCTGTTTTTT
NA,TRBV30,NA,TRBJ2-3,CAWSDGGHSTDTQYF,TGTGCCTGGAGTGACGGGGGTCACAGCACAGATACGCAGTATTTT
TRBD1,TRBV16,NA,TRBJ1-1,CASSPGTGGYEAFF,TGTGCCAGCAGCCCCGGGACAGGGGGCTACGAAGCTTTCTTT
NA,TRBV6-1,NA,TRBJ2-3,CASSEARGTDTQYF,TGTGCCAGCAGTGAAGCCAGGGGCACAGATACGCAGTATTTT
TRBD2,TRBV2,NA,TRBJ2-1,CASSEQETSGRVMFF,TGTGCCAGCAGTGAACAGGAAACTAGCGGGAGGGTCATGTTCTTC
TRBD1,TRBV7-9,NA,TRBJ1-1,CASSLTGTGGAFF,TGTGCCAGCAGCTTAACTGGGACAGGAGGTGCTTTCTTT
NA,TRBV7-3,NA,TRBJ2-7,CASSLSAGTNYEQYF,TGTGCCAGCAGCTTATCAGCCGGGACAAACTACGAGCAGTACTTC
TRBD1,TRBV30,NA,TRBJ1-5,CAWDRGNQPQHF,TGTGCCTGGGACAGGGGGAATCAGCCCCAGCATTTT
NA,TRBV20-1,NA,TRBJ2-7,CSASGVYAGVYEQYF,TGCAGTGCTAGTGGTGTCTACGCCGGGGTATACGAGCAGTACTTC
NA,TRBV12-3/TRBV12-4,few,TRBJ2-3,CASSLRDTQYF,TGTGCCAGCAGTTTACGAGATACGCAGTATTTT
NA,TRBV6-5,NA,TRBJ1-4,CASRNRYNEKLFF,TGTGCCAGCAGGAACAGATATAATGAAAAACTGTTTTTT
NA,TRBV28,NA,TRBJ1-1,CASSLPGAGDTEAFF,TGTGCCAGCAGCCTCCCAGGGGCCGGGGACACTGAAGCTTTCTTT
NA,TRBV3-1/TRBV3-2,few,TRBJ1-2,CASSQGEGWDGYTF,TGTGCCAGCAGTCAAGGCGAGGGATGGGATGGCTACACCTTC
TRBD2,TRBV5-1,NA,TRBJ2-5,CASKEPASGQETQYF,TGCGCCAGCAAGGAACCGGCTAGCGGACAAGAGACCCAGTACTTC
NA,TRBV28,NA,TRBJ1-1,CASSFPRRGATEAFF,TGTGCCAGCAGTTTCCCCCGTCGGGGGGCCACTGAAGCTTTCTTT
NA,TRBV20-1,NA,TRBJ2-7,CSASEQGRPYEQYF,TGCAGTGCTAGTGAACAGGGTAGGCCCTACGAGCAGTACTTC
TRBD2,TRBV7-8,NA,TRBJ2-7,CASSSGTSGPEQYF,TGTGCCAGCAGCTCCGGGACTAGTGGGCCCGAGCAGTACTTC
NA,TRBV10-3,few,TRBJ1-5,CAISESGQGKRPQHF,TGTGCCATCAGTGAGTCGGGGCAGGGGAAACGGCCCCAGCATTTT
TRBD1,TRBV28,NA,TRBJ2-7,CASSFSTGGSEQYF,TGTGCCAGCAGTTTTAGCACAGGGGGCAGCGAGCAGTACTTC
TRBD1,TRBV7-2,NA,TRBJ1-2,CASSWTGVNYGYTF,TGTGCCAGCAGCTGGACAGGGGTGAACTATGGCTACACCTTC
TRBD2,TRBV3-1/TRBV3-2,NA,TRBJ2-7,CASSQAEGLAAYEQYF,TGTGCCAGCAGCCAAGCGGAAGGACTAGCTGCATACGAGCAGTACTTC
NA,TRBV6-1,NA,TRBJ2-5,CASSEARGGQETQYF,TGTGCCAGCAGTGAAGCGAGAGGGGGACAAGAGACCCAGTACTTC
NA,TRBV10-1,NA,TRBJ1-3,CASSESCQGITQSSGNTIYF,TGCGCCAGCAGTGAGTCGTGCCAGGGAATTACCCAAAGCTCTGGAAACACCATATATTTT
NA,TRBV19,few,TRBJ2-1,CANQAGEQFF,TGTGCCAACCAGGCAGGGGAGCAGTTCTTC
TRBD1,TRBV3-1/TRBV3-2,NA,TRBJ2-5,CASSRGQGAPQETQYF,TGTGCCAGCAGCCGTGGACAGGGGGCCCCCCAAGAGACCCAGTACTTC
TRBD1,TRBV7-9,NA,TRBJ1-1,CASSWTGGLRTEAFF,TGTGCCAGCAGCTGGACAGGGGGGTTGAGAACTGAAGCTTTCTTT
NA,TRBV7-2,NA,TRBJ2-3,CASSLGQPGRDTQYF,TGTGCCAGCAGCTTAGGACAGCCCGGAAGGGATACGCAGTATTTT
TRBD1,TRBV27,NA,TRBJ1-5,CVSGNRGSQPQHF,TGTGTCTCGGGAAACAGGGGGAGTCAGCCCCAGCATTTT
NA,TRBV2,NA,TRBJ2-6,CAGGGSGANVLTF,TGTGCCGGGGGAGGCTCTGGGGCCAACGTCCTGACTTTC